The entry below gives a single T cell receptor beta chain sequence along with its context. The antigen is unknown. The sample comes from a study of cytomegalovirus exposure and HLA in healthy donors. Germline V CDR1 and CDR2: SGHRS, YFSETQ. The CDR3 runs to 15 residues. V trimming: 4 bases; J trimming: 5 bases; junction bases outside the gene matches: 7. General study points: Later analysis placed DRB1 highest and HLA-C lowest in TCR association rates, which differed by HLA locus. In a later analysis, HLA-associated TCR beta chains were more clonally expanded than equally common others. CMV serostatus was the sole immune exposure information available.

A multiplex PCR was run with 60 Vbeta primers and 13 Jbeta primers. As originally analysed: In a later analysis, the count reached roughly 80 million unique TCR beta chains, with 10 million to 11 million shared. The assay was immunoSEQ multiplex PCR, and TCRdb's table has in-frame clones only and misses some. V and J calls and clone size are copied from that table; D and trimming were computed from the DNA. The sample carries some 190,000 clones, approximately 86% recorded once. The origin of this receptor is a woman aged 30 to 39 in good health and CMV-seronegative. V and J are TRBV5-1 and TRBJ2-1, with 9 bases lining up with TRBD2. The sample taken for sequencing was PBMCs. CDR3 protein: CASSGRTSVDNEQFF. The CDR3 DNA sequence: TGCGCCAGCAGCGGCCGGACTAGCGTCGACAATGAGCAGTTCTTC.